This TCR beta chain was identified during a study of radiation and T cells in renal cell carcinoma. As for treatment: treatment-naive control, cytoreductive nephrectomy. Treatment-naive patients without radiation supplied the control tumors at nephrectomy. Study-wide points: In nephrectomy-only tumors, top 100 clonotypes averaged about 45%, versus approximately 54% irradiated.

There are a few counts of this clone. The antigen is undetermined. Generated by immunoSEQ multiplex PCR, the TCRdb table keeps only in-frame clones and is missing some. The repertoire holds roughly 5,700 clones, with roughly 72% as singletons. The clonotype originates from a human donor with renal cell carcinoma. The starting material was tumor tissue, obtained from a patient whose treatment was nephrectomy without radiotherapy.

DNA of the CDR3: TGTGCTAGTGGGGCGGGACAGGGAATCAATTATAGGGTCAATGAGCAGTTCTTC. Amino acid sequence: CASGAGQGINYRVNEQFF. The rearrangement links TRBV12-5 to TRBJ2-1; the match to TRBD1 covers 9 bases. The CDR3 is 18 amino acids. Germline-derived CDR1 and CDR2 are LGHNT and FRNRAP. V was pared by 6 bases and J by 6 bases, with 18 bases of the junction left unmatched.